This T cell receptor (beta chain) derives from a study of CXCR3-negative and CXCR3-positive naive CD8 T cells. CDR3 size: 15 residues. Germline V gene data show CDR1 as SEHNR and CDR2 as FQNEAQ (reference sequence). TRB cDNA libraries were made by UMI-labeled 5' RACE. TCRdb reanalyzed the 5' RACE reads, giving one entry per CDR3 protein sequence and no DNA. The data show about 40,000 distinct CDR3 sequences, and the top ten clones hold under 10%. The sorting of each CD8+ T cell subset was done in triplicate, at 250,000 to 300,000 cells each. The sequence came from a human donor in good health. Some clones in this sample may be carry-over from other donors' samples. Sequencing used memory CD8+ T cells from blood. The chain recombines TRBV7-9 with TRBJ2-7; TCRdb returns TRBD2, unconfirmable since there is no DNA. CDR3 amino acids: CASSFIAGEIYEQYF.